Presented here are 23 T cell receptor beta chains from one specimen sequenced in a study of identical twins. A single record per CDR3 protein comes from TCRdb applying MiXCR to the 5' RACE reads. In the table there are a few hundred thousand distinct CDR3 sequences, under 9.5% of which are singletons. These data also featured in a second study, about yellow fever vaccine responses in identical twins.

The sample consisted of memory (CD45RO+) T cells sorted from blood. These receptors originate from a woman aged 18 to 35 in good health.

The V call is TRBV3-1, the J call TRBJ1-3; D is ambiguous. Trimming stripped 0 bases from V and 4 bases from J, with 4 bases between. The length of the CDR3 is 13 residues. Germline CDR1 LGHDT, CDR2 YNNKEL (reference sequence). CDR3 sequence: CASSQDRGNTIYF. CDR3 nucleotide sequence: TGTGCCAGCAGCCAAGATAGAGGAAACACCATATATTTT.

The chain has TRBV28 and TRBJ2-7; TRBD1 might be the D (6 bases). This CDR3 has 14 residues. V shed 7 bases and J shed 2 bases, with 15 bases lying between them. The germline gives CDR1 MDHEN, CDR2 SYDVKM. CDR3 sequence (DNA): TGTGCCAGCACCAACCCAGGGGCACCCTACGAGCAGTACTTC. Translation: CASTNPGAPYEQYF.

This clonotype was seen a few times. The gene calls are TRBV3-1 and TRBJ2-7; D is undetermined. This CDR3 spans 14 amino acids. V shed 0 bases and J shed 4 bases, with 10 bases lying between them. Per the germline V gene, CDR1 is LGHDT and CDR2 is YNNKEL (reference sequence). The DNA for the CDR3 is TGTGCCAGCAGCCAAGACAGGTCCTCATACGAGCAGTACTTC. Protein sequence: CASSQDRSSYEQYF.

The V gene is TRBV2, the J gene TRBJ2-7, with D unclear. Looked up from germline, CDR1 is SNHLY and CDR2 is FYNNEI. The CDR3 is made up of 12 amino acids. Trimming stripped 7 bases from V and 3 bases from J, with 10 bases between. As DNA, the CDR3 is TGTGCCAGCAAGGAGAACAGCTACGAGCAGTACTTC. Translating it yields CASKENSYEQYF.

The chain links TRBV27 to TRBJ2-1, with D perhaps matching TRBD1 (6 bases). This CDR3 comprises 17 residues. The V and J ends lost 0 bases and 1 base respectively, with 13 bases between them. Germline V lookup: CDR1 MNHEY, CDR2 SMNVEV (reference sequence). CDR3 nucleotides: TGTGCCAGCAGTTTATCGGGGGCGAGAGTGTCCTACAATGAGCAGTTCTTC. Protein product: CASSLSGARVSYNEQFF.

The chain uses TRBV19 and TRBJ1-1; no clear D. Per germline, CDR1 LNHDA and CDR2 SQIVND (reference sequence). Trimming took off 2 bases at V and 4 bases at J, with 8 bases between the two ends. The CDR3 totals 13 residues. As DNA, the CDR3 is TGTGCCAGTAGTATAAGGGCATTCACTGAAGCTTTCTTT. This gives the protein CASSIRAFTEAFF.

This clonotype was seen at least ten times. V and J are TRBV20-1 and TRBJ2-1; 9 bases are shared with TRBD1. Germline-derived CDR1 and CDR2 are DFQATT and SNEGSKA (reference sequence). The CDR3 loop spans 15 amino acids. V trimming: 4 bases; J trimming: 8 bases; junction bases outside the gene matches: 12. The CDR3 DNA follows: TGCAGTGCTACCATAATAGGGACAGGGCCCGATGAGCAGTTCTTC. Encoded protein: CSATIIGTGPDEQFF.

This clonotype was observed a handful of times. J is TRBJ2-7 and V is TRBV24-1; D is undetermined. CDR1 KGHDR and CDR2 SFDVKD come from the germline V gene. V lost 3 bases and J lost 8, with 10 bases in between. CDR3 length equals 12 residues. CDR3 sequence: CATSDRTLQQYF. CDR3 sequence (DNA): TGTGCCACCAGTGATCGGACCCTGCAGCAGTACTTC.

This clonotype was observed at least ten times. V is TRBV11-2 and J is TRBJ2-5; possible D gene TRBD2, 6 bases. This CDR3 spans 16 amino acids. V was shortened by 4 bases and J by 2 bases, with 17 bases between the two germline ends. Germline CDR1 SGHAT, CDR2 FQNNGV. CDR3 region: CASSYTELAQQETQYF. Here the CDR3 DNA reads TGTGCCAGCAGCTATACAGAACTAGCACAACAAGAGACCCAGTACTTC.

The chain joins TRBV5-5 to TRBJ2-5; no definite D call. With 3 bases removed from V and 5 bases from J, the gap between germline ends came to 8 bases. The germline gives CDR1 SGHKS, CDR2 YYEKEE (reference sequence). CDR3 length: 12 residues. The CDR3 is CASSSRMETQYF. CDR3 bases: TGTGCCAGCAGCTCGCGAATGGAGACCCAGTACTTC.

The chain has TRBV7-9 and TRBJ1-4, with 7 bases identical to TRBD1. With V trimmed by 3 bases and J by 5 bases, 6 bases remained unmatched. CDR1 SEHNR and CDR2 FQNEAQ come from the germline V gene (reference sequence). The CDR3 length is 15 residues. The CDR3 spells CASSFSGQTNEKLFF. The CDR3 bases are TGTGCCAGCAGCTTTTCGGGACAGACAAATGAAAAACTGTTTTTT.

This clonotype was found many times. V gene TRBV12-3 or TRBV12-4 combines with J gene TRBJ2-1; D is undetermined. CDR3 length: 15 residues. Between the trimmed V and J ends, which lost 1 base and 2 bases, there was a span of 9 bases. The CDR3 sequence is CASSLGYPAYNEQFF. CDR3 in DNA: TGTGCCAGCAGTTTAGGCTACCCCGCCTACAATGAGCAGTTCTTC.

The chain is built from TRBV11-2 and TRBJ2-5; 13 bases fit TRBD2. The CDR3 loop spans 20 amino acids. Germline V gene lookup returns CDR1 SGHAT and CDR2 FQNNGV. Unmatched junction bases numbered 16, after V lost 5 bases and J lost 1 base. The CDR3 here is CASSPFGLAGASFSQETQYF. CDR3 DNA: TGTGCCAGCAGCCCATTTGGACTAGCGGGAGCCTCTTTTTCCCAAGAGACCCAGTACTTC.

The gene calls are TRBV19 and TRBJ2-2; TRBD2 might be the D (5 bases). The CDR3 loop spans 16 amino acids. Germline CDR1 is LNHDA and CDR2 is SQIVND (reference sequence). V dropped 5 bases and J dropped 3 bases, with 16 bases sitting between them. The CDR3 nucleotides are TGTGCCAGTAGTGTCATCAGTACGGGGTACACCGGGGAGCTGTTTTTT. It translates to CASSVISTGYTGELFF.

This clonotype was seen more than once but under ten times. This rearrangement joins TRBV27 to TRBJ2-1, with D possibly being TRBD2 (6 bases). Germline V gene lookup returns CDR1 MNHEY and CDR2 SMNVEV (reference sequence). This CDR3 region has 14 residues. V shed 9 bases and J shed 6 bases, with 18 bases lying between them. In nucleotides, the CDR3 is TGTGCCAGTCAGACGGGAGCAGGCGGCAATGAGCAGTTCTTC. Residues: CASQTGAGGNEQFF.

This clonotype appeared many times. The genes are TRBV29-1 and TRBJ1-2; unclear D gene. With 7 bases removed from V and 1 base from J, the gap between germline ends came to 13 bases. Looked up from germline, CDR1 is SQVTM and CDR2 is ANQGSEA. The CDR3 length is 13 residues. CDR3 sequence: CSAQGQDNYGYTF. CDR3 bases: TGCAGCGCCCAAGGCCAAGATAACTATGGCTACACCTTC.

The table lists this clonotype with many counts. J is TRBJ2-5 and V is TRBV12-3 or TRBV12-4; D not certain. Trimming took off 2 bases at V and 7 bases at J, with 14 bases between the two ends. The CDR3 consists of 14 residues. The CDR3 DNA sequence: TGTGCCAGCAGTTTATCATCGGTAGATGTGACCCAGTACTTC. It is translated as CASSLSSVDVTQYF.

This clonotype was found a few times. The V and J genes are TRBV11-2 and TRBJ2-1; 7 nucleotides align to TRBD1. V was clipped by 9 bases and J by 4 bases; unmatched bases: 12. The germline V gene has CDR1 SGHAT and CDR2 FQNNGV. The CDR3 length is 15 residues. CDR3 in DNA: TGTGCCAGACGGCGCCGGACAGGACAATACAATGAGCAGTTCTTC. Protein: CARRRRTGQYNEQFF.

The DNA of the CDR3 is TGTGCCAGCAGGGGGACAGGGCTTCCCCAGCATTTT. Its translation is CASRGTGLPQHF. This chain connects TRBV21-1 to TRBJ1-5; the DNA was not used to check the table's D call, TRBD1. TRBV21-1 constitutes a pseudogene. The CDR3 is 12 residues long.

The chain combines TRBV9 with TRBJ2-3, with D perhaps TRBD1 or TRBD2 (5 bases each). The germline gives CDR1 SGDLS, CDR2 YYNGEE. The CDR3 sequence is 15 residues long. The ends were cut back, 1 base at V and 2 bases at J, with 11 bases in the middle. In nucleotides, the CDR3 is TGTGCCAGCAGCGTACGGGGACGGGACACAGATACGCAGTATTTT. It yields the protein CASSVRGRDTDTQYF.

The CDR3 DNA sequence: TGTGCCAGCATGGGCGGAGGAGCGGAAGGGGGTGGAAAGCAGTTCTTC. Its protein is CASMGGGAEGGGKQFF. The chain carries TRBV6-1 and TRBJ2-1; D might be TRBD1 (6 bases). Germline V gene lookup returns CDR1 MNHNS and CDR2 SASEGT. CDR3 length: 16 amino acids. V gave up 7 bases and J gave up 11 bases, with 27 bases separating them.

This clonotype has only a few counts. The chain links TRBV3-1 to TRBJ2-7; D possibly corresponds to TRBD1 (6 bases). Trimming left V 0 bases short and J 6 bases short, with 18 bases between. CDR3 length: 16 amino acids. Germline-derived CDR1 and CDR2 are LGHDT and YNNKEL (reference sequence). Here the CDR3 reads CASSQDSWGTLSEQYV. CDR3 nucleotide sequence: TGTGCCAGCAGCCAAGATAGTTGGGGGACATTGTCCGAGCAGTACGTC.

The chain combines TRBV2 with TRBJ2-7; 7 bases map to TRBD1. Germline loops: CDR1 SNHLY, CDR2 FYNNEI. The J segment lost 1 base and the V segment lost 4 bases, leaving 16 bases of the junction unmatched. The CDR3 contains 18 residues. CDR3 bases: TGTGCCAGCAGTGGGCCGGGACAGAGGCTGATGGGGTCCTACGAGCAGTACTTC. Amino acid sequence: CASSGPGQRLMGSYEQYF.